This T cell receptor (beta chain) came from a study of beta chain features in type 1 diabetes. Study conclusions and caveats: PCR might pick shorter templates more often, in the same way for patients and controls. Individuals with type 1 diabetes displayed fewer insertions and more deletions at VDJ junctions.

The authors reverse transcribed all of the isolated RNA, so sequencing captured expressed TCRB transcripts. The assay was immunoSEQ multiplex PCR, and TCRdb's table has in-frame clones only and misses some. Found here are 400,000 to 550,000 clones, about an eighth of them singletons; the top ten hold 0.046%. Notes on this clone: The antigen is undetermined.

The germline CDR1 and CDR2 sequences are SGHRS and YFSETQ. This CDR3 has 11 residues. V lost 4 bases and J 10 bases, leaving 9 bases between the germline ends. The receptor comes from a woman under 30 in good health. This rearrangement joins TRBV5-1 to TRBJ1-5; D gene uncertain. The source material was naive CD4+ T cells from blood. The CDR3 protein is CASSIVVPQHF. In DNA, the CDR3 is TGCGCCAGCAGCATAGTGGTTCCCCAGCATTTT.